These 27 T cell receptor beta chains originate from one sample sequenced in a study of cytomegalovirus exposure and HLA in healthy donors. PCR primers comprised 60 Vbeta and 13 Jbeta primers. Data came from immunoSEQ multiplex PCR; TCRdb stores just in-frame clones and leaves some out. The table records 96,000 or so clones, about four fifths of them present only once. Sequencing used PBMCs. These receptors were taken from a female donor in good health and CMV-seropositive.

V gene TRBV5-4 combines with J gene TRBJ2-5; 7 nucleotides line up with TRBD2. With the DNA end fitting TRBJ2-7 better, the J assignment may be wrong. Germline assignment: CDR1 SGHNT and CDR2 YYREEE (reference sequence). The CDR3 has 16 residues. CDR3 DNA sequence: TGTGCCAGCAGCTTTGGGGCTAGCGGAGGATCCTACGAGCAGTACTTC. As protein: CASSFGASGGSYEQYF.

A word on this clone: Other nucleotide sequences in the sample specify the same CDR3. The V gene is TRBV4-2, the J gene TRBJ2-7; 14 bases align to TRBD2. Germline V lookup: CDR1 LGHNA, CDR2 YNFKEQ. This CDR3 spans 15 amino acids. J lost 2 bases, V lost 3 bases, and 0 bases had no gene match. The CDR3 region is CASSQGLAGAYEQYF. Here the CDR3 DNA reads TGTGCCAGCAGCCAGGGACTAGCGGGAGCCTACGAGCAGTACTTC.

This clone was seen a single time. This sequence joins TRBV7-8 and TRBJ2-4; TRBD2 aligns across 9 bases. V gave up 5 bases and J gave up 7 bases; unmatched junction bases: 9. CDR1 and CDR2 from the germline V gene are SGHVS and FQNEAQ. The CDR3 has 15 residues. CDR3 bases: TGTGCCAGCAGCGCATTAGCGGGAGATAGGAACATTCAGTACTTC. Its protein product is CASSALAGDRNIQYF.

V and J are TRBV29-1 and TRBJ1-5; tentatively, D is TRBD1 (6 bases). This CDR3 comprises 13 residues. Germline V gives CDR1 SQVTM, CDR2 ANQGSEA. V lost 7 bases to trimming and J lost 2 bases, with 12 bases between them. CDR3 protein: CSGAGGGNQPQHF. CDR3 nucleotide sequence: TGCAGCGGTGCGGGGGGCGGCAATCAGCCCCAGCATTTT.

This clone has more than one count but fewer than ten. The chain carries TRBV7-8 and TRBJ1-3, with D unresolved. The germline V gene encodes CDR1 SGHVS and CDR2 FQNEAQ. This CDR3 region has 12 residues. V was clipped by 1 base and J by 8 bases, with 6 bases between them. The CDR3, as DNA: TGTGCCAGCAGCTTAGTCGGTGACACCATATATTTT. Amino acids: CASSLVGDTIYF.

V and J are TRBV7-2 and TRBJ2-5; tentative D call: TRBD1 (5 bases). Trimming stripped 3 bases from V and 1 base from J, with 9 bases between. Germline CDR1 is SGHTA and CDR2 is FQGNSA. The length of the CDR3 is 14 residues. The CDR3 reads CASSLARAQETQYF. In DNA form, the CDR3 reads TGTGCCAGCAGCTTGGCCAGGGCCCAAGAGACCCAGTACTTC.

Here the CDR3 reads CASSLAVSGQGGYEQYF. In nucleotides, the CDR3 is TGTGCCAGCAGCTTAGCCGTGTCTGGACAGGGTGGCTACGAGCAGTACTTC. The rearrangement joins TRBV7-2 to TRBJ2-7; 8 nucleotides match TRBD1. Per the germline V gene, CDR1 is SGHTA and CDR2 is FQGNSA. CDR3 length equals 17 residues. V lost 0 bases to trimming and J lost 3 bases; unmatched junction nucleotides: 10.

The chain employs TRBV7-2 and TRBJ2-7; tentative D call: TRBD1 (5 bases). V lost 2 bases, J lost 2 bases, and 13 bases lay in between. The CDR3 has 15 residues. Germline CDR1 reads SGHTA; CDR2 reads FQGNSA. The DNA of the CDR3 is TGTGCCAGCAGCTTATCTTATCGACAGACCTACGAGCAGTACTTC. Translated, it gives CASSLSYRQTYEQYF.

This clone was detected only once. The chain is built from TRBV10-2 and TRBJ1-4, with D uncertain. The CDR3 consists of 11 residues. Germline V lookup: CDR1 WSHSY, CDR2 SAAADI. The V gene lost 3 bases and the J gene lost 14 bases, with 10 bases spanning the gap. The chain's CDR3 is CASSDAGSLFF. The CDR3 DNA reads TGCGCCAGCAGTGACGCGGGCAGTCTGTTTTTT.

The chain uses TRBV5-8 and TRBJ2-7; D is undetermined. The length of the CDR3 is 11 residues. The ends were cut back, 4 bases at V and 2 bases at J, with 4 bases in the middle. CDR1 and CDR2 (germline): SGHTS, YDEGEE. The CDR3 sequence is CASSLAYEQYF. CDR3 sequence (DNA): TGTGCCAGCAGCCTCGCCTACGAGCAGTACTTC.

The J gene is TRBJ1-6, the V gene TRBV4-3; 10 bases agree with TRBD1. The length of the CDR3 is 16 residues. Germline CDR1 is LGHNA and CDR2 is YSLEER. With 0 bases clipped from V and 10 bases from J, the junction kept 6 bases outside the gene matches. For the CDR3, the DNA is TGCGCCAGCAGCCAAGACCACGGACAGGGGGGATCACCCCTCCACTTT. Encoded protein: CASSQDHGQGGSPLHF.

V usage is TRBV7-9 and J usage is TRBJ1-2; D may be TRBD1 (5 bases). This CDR3 spans 13 amino acids. The V and J ends lost 2 bases and 6 bases respectively, with 10 bases between them. CDR1 is SEHNR and CDR2 is FQNEAQ in the germline V gene (reference sequence). CDR3 protein: CASSLSGGNGYTF. CDR3 sequence (DNA): TGTGCCAGCAGCTTATCGGGGGGGAATGGCTACACCTTC.

The chain joins TRBV9 to TRBJ1-1, with D tentatively TRBD1 (5 bases). The CDR3 length is 14 residues. Trimming took off 0 bases at V and 4 bases at J, with 10 bases between the two ends. Germline V lookup: CDR1 SGDLS, CDR2 YYNGEE. CDR3 coding DNA: TGTGCCAGCAGCGTAGCCCCAGGGTCCACTGAAGCTTTCTTT. Encoded protein: CASSVAPGSTEAFF.

This clone appeared a single time. This chain uses TRBV19 with TRBJ1-2; D remains ambiguous. CDR3 length: 12 amino acids. Trimming took 8 bases from V and 4 from J, leaving 11 bases between them. The V gene's germline CDR1 is LNHDA and CDR2 SQIVND (reference sequence). CDR3 nucleotide sequence: TGTGCCAGTCGTTGGGGAGGCTATGGCTACACCTTC. Its protein product is CASRWGGYGYTF. Full variable domain (outside the CDR3, taken from reference TRBV19 and TRBJ1-2): DGGITQSPKYLFRKEGQNVTLSCEQNLNHDAMYWYRQDPGQGLRLIYYSQIVNDFQKGDIAEGYSVSREKKESFPLTVTSAQKNPTAFYLCASRWGGYGYTFGSGTRLTVV.

This chain joins TRBV30 and TRBJ2-7; a possible D gene is TRBD1 (6 bases). This CDR3 is 14 amino acids long. Germline loops: CDR1 GTSNPN, CDR2 SVGIG (reference sequence). Deletions cut 3 bases from V and 0 bases from J, with 12 bases between. The CDR3 reads CAWSPGTTSYEQYF. CDR3 nucleotide sequence: TGTGCCTGGAGCCCCGGGACAACCTCCTACGAGCAGTACTTC. Combining the CDR3 with reference TRBV30 and TRBJ2-7 gives the whole variable domain SQTIHQWPATLVQPVGSPLSLECTVEGTSNPNLYWYRQAAGRGLQLLFYSVGIGQISSEVPQNLSASRPQDRQFILSSKKLLLSDSGFYLCAWSPGTTSYEQYFGPGTRLTVT.

This clone came up a few times. Here the CDR3 DNA reads TGTGCCAGCAGCTTAGTACCGGGAGGTGCTAATAGGAACACTGAAGCTTTCTTT. Residues: CASSLVPGGANRNTEAFF. The chain is built from TRBV7-2 and TRBJ1-1; the D is unclear. The CDR3 loop spans 18 amino acids. Germline V CDR1 and CDR2: SGHTA, FQGNSA. V gave up 1 base and J gave up 1 base, with 19 bases separating them.

V is TRBV5-8 and J is TRBJ1-5, with a possible D match to TRBD1 (6 bases). Trimming stripped 3 bases from V and 6 bases from J, with 16 bases between. Germline CDR1 and CDR2: SGHTS and YDEGEE. The CDR3 is 15 residues long. Here the CDR3 reads CASSSQGRLVQPQHF. DNA of the CDR3: TGTGCCAGCAGCTCACAGGGAAGGTTAGTTCAGCCCCAGCATTTT.

The V call is TRBV7-3, the J call TRBJ2-2, with 14 bases aligning to TRBD2. V was pared by 5 bases and J by 4 bases, with 6 bases of the junction left unmatched. Per the germline V gene, CDR1 is SGHTA and CDR2 is FQGTGA. This CDR3 contains 17 residues. CDR3 amino acids: CASSMTSGRARTGELFF. In DNA form, the CDR3 reads TGTGCCAGCAGCATGACTAGCGGGAGGGCCCGCACCGGGGAGCTGTTTTTT.

The chain has TRBV6-5 and TRBJ1-1; D not certain. The germline CDR1 and CDR2 sequences are MNHEY and SVGAGI. CDR3 length equals 15 residues. Trimming cost V 6 bases and J 5 bases, with 19 bases left between them. The CDR3 nucleotides read TGTGCCAGCAGCCGTCGGGCGGGGAGTGATACTGAAGCTTTCTTT. Amino acid sequence: CASSRRAGSDTEAFF.

This clone occurred once. This chain's CDR3 is CASRSRLTGDSPLHF. The CDR3 DNA sequence: TGTGCAAGTCGCTCCCGTCTAACAGGGGATTCACCCCTCCACTTT. This chain links TRBV12-2 with TRBJ1-6; TRBD1 is the table's D call and was not checked against the DNA. TRBV12-2 is flagged as a pseudogene. The CDR3 runs 15 residues.

V usage is TRBV4-1 and J usage is TRBJ2-4; 7 bases map to TRBD1. The CDR3 length is 19 residues. Germline CDR1 is MGHRA and CDR2 is YSYEKL. V lost 0 bases and J lost 1; bases outside the gene matches: 12. DNA of the CDR3: TGCGCCAGCAGCCAAGAACCAGGGGGAGCTGGACAGGCCAAAAACATTCAGTACTTC. The encoded protein is CASSQEPGGAGQAKNIQYF.

Only one count was recorded for this clone. V and J are TRBV21-1 and TRBJ2-1; the listed D gene, TRBD2, was not tested against the DNA. TRBV21-1 is tagged as a pseudogene. The CDR3 has 13 residues. DNA for the CDR3: TGTGCCAGCAGCAAAGGGGGAGGGATTGAGCAGTTCTTC. Translation gives CASSKGGGIEQFF.

The chain carries TRBV30 and TRBJ1-4, with 7 positions matching TRBD1. J lost 5 bases, V lost 2 bases, and 11 bases had no gene match. Germline V CDR1 and CDR2: GTSNPN, SVGIG (reference sequence). This CDR3 has 16 residues. Here the CDR3 DNA reads TGTGCCTGGAGTCACTCAGGGGGACGGAAGAATGAAAAACTGTTTTTT. This sequence encodes CAWSHSGGRKNEKLFF. The whole variable domain, filled in from reference TRBV30 and TRBJ1-4, reads SQTIHQWPATLVQPVGSPLSLECTVEGTSNPNLYWYRQAAGRGLQLLFYSVGIGQISSEVPQNLSASRPQDRQFILSSKKLLLSDSGFYLCAWSHSGGRKNEKLFFGSGTQLSVL.

V usage is TRBV10-3 and J usage is TRBJ2-1; TRBD2 agrees at 13 bases. Germline V gives CDR1 ENHRY, CDR2 SYGVKD. V dropped 10 bases and J dropped 7; count of bases not matched to a gene: 10. The CDR3 is 15 amino acids. The DNA of the CDR3 is TGTGCCACTAAGGGGGGACTAGCGGGATTGAATGAGCAGTTCTTC. Translated, it gives CATKGGLAGLNEQFF.

Details on this clone: Distinct nucleotide sequences in the sample also encode this CDR3. V and J are TRBV28 and TRBJ1-2; D is ambiguous. CDR1 and CDR2 (germline): MDHEN, SYDVKM. The CDR3 contains 11 residues. V gave up 4 bases and J gave up 4 bases, with 4 bases separating them. The CDR3 spells CASSSSYGYTF. For the CDR3, the DNA is TGTGCCAGCAGTTCTAGCTATGGCTACACCTTC.

The chain recombines TRBV7-9 with TRBJ1-3; 12 bases are a match to TRBD1. This CDR3 contains 19 residues. Germline-derived CDR1 and CDR2 are SEHNR and FQNEAQ (reference sequence). The V and J ends lost 4 bases and 6 bases, in that order; junction bases with no gene match: 16. CDR3 amino acids: CASSSYAPGQGARVNTIYF. In DNA form, the CDR3 reads TGTGCCAGCAGCTCCTACGCCCCGGGACAGGGGGCGCGAGTAAACACCATATATTTT.

V and J are TRBV6-1 and TRBJ1-1; no definite D call. Germline V lookup: CDR1 MNHNS, CDR2 SASEGT. Trimming removed 7 bases at V and 6 bases at J, with 12 bases between. The CDR3 length is 12 residues. CDR3 protein: CASKWGEAEAFF. The CDR3 DNA reads TGTGCCAGCAAATGGGGAGAAGCTGAAGCTTTCTTT.